This T cell receptor beta chain is from a study of liver allograft versus peripheral blood T cells. Overall study context: Recipients' peripheral blood supplied the T cell receptor repertoires against which those in transplanted livers were compared.

This clonotype is medium-sized in the sample. The antigen is not known. TCRdb processed the reads anew with MiXCR; each CDR3 protein has one entry. Altogether some 9,000 distinct CDR3 sequences are present, about 19% being singletons, with the ten largest covering less than 30%. The study, taken as a whole, reports: Within liver allografts, T cell receptor repertoires were reportedly different from those in peripheral blood.

The source is a human patient who had a liver transplant. The T cells may partly be graft donor cells.

The CDR3 nucleotides read TGTGCCAGCAGCGAGGGACGGGGAACTACTGAAGCTTTCTTT. Translating it yields CASSEGRGTTEAFF. The chain combines TRBV6-5 with TRBJ1-1; D is perhaps TRBD1 (5 bases). Germline V gene lookup returns CDR1 MNHEY and CDR2 SVGAGI. V was clipped by 6 bases and J by 5 bases, with 16 bases between them. The CDR3 is 14 amino acids.